This entry features one T cell receptor (beta chain) sequence. The antigen is undetermined. This entry comes from a study of a mutant IDH1 vaccine in newly diagnosed glioma. Looking at the study overall: Each patient was administered eight vaccinations, scheduled in weeks 1, 3, 5, 7, 11, 15, 19 and 23. Beforehand, treatment had been radiotherapy, temozolomide, or both; the majority received both. In some groups vaccination began 4-6 weeks post-radiotherapy; others received it with temozolomide.

Here immunoSEQ multiplex PCR was the method, and the copy in TCRdb shows in-frame clones only, minus some. Here the sample spans tens of thousands of clones, 78% being singletons. The germline gives CDR1 SGHDT, CDR2 YYEEEE. This CDR3 spans 14 amino acids. Between the trimmed V and J ends, which lost 2 bases and 0 bases, there was a span of 8 bases. Time point in this sample: week 23, last vaccination. All doses held 300 ug of mutant IDH1 20-mer peptide, with topical imiquimod. The sample in question was PBMCs, obtained from a glioma patient whose treatment included an IDH1 peptide vaccine. The sequence was collected from a woman aged 40 to 55 with glioma. Some clones in this sample may be carry-over from other donors' samples. J is TRBJ1-2 and V is TRBV5-6; no clear D. The CDR3 loop is CASSFHGANYGYTF. The CDR3 bases are TGTGCCAGCAGCTTCCATGGGGCTAACTATGGCTACACCTTC.